This paragraph covers one T cell receptor (beta chain) sequence. Other DNA sequences of this sample code for an identical CDR3. Looked up from germline, CDR1 is GTSNPN and CDR2 is SVGIG (reference sequence). V was clipped by 0 bases and J by 4 bases, with 10 bases between them. This CDR3 has 14 amino acids. Assay used: immunoSEQ multiplex PCR; TCRdb lists only in-frame clones, some missing. The sample records 720,000 or so clones, 70% to 90% being singletons. The data were obtained in a study of shared T cell receptors in the human thymus. This same sample was also taken into another study, of human thymus T cells.

The specimen was thymocytes. The V call is TRBV30, the J call TRBJ1-5; D perhaps matches TRBD1 (5 bases). This TCR came from a girl less than two years old with a congenital heart defect. CDR3 bases: TGTGCCTGGAGTGTGCGACAGAGTAATCAGCCCCAGCATTTT. This encodes CAWSVRQSNQPQHF.